A selection of T cell receptor beta chains follows, all from one sample in a study of response to subunit inactivated influenza vaccine. TCRdb reprocessed the RT-PCR reads with MiXCR, giving one entry per CDR3 protein. The data show approximately 500,000 distinct CDR3 sequences, 20% to 25% seen once. The same sample was also studied in work on T cells expressing NK-cell markers.

The sample in question was CD4+ T cells sorted from PBMCs, obtained about 11 days after vaccination. These receptors all stem from a middle-aged man who received an inactivated influenza vaccine. Each CDR3 is given with its conserved first and last residue. Each record gives: clone size, J gene, V gene, D gene, CDR3 protein, CDR3 DNA. The D gene is left open where the match is weak. The size field is filled for only some rows; it gives once, few, many or a size class.

few | TRBJ1-5 | TRBV12-3/TRBV12-4 | - | CASNLGQGHRPQHF | TGTGCCAGCAACCTGGGGCAGGGCCATAGGCCCCAGCATTTT
- | TRBJ2-1 | TRBV5-4 | TRBD2 | CASSFGAGGFGNEQFF | TGTGCCAGCAGCTTTGGAGCGGGAGGGTTTGGCAATGAGCAGTTCTTC
- | TRBJ2-7 | TRBV7-8 | TRBD1 | CASRPRTGGYEQYF | TGTGCCAGCAGACCCCGAACAGGGGGCTACGAGCAGTACTTC
- | TRBJ1-5 | TRBV4-2 | TRBD1 | CASSQHGQGNNQPQHF | TGTGCCAGCAGCCAACACGGACAGGGCAACAATCAGCCCCAGCATTTT
few | TRBJ1-6 | TRBV20-1 | - | CSAREQGRFNSPLHF | TGCAGTGCTAGAGAACAAGGTCGTTTTAATTCACCCCTCCACTTT
- | TRBJ2-5 | TRBV6-5 | TRBD1 | CASSYSPTVQGGQETQYF | TGTGCCAGCAGTTACTCCCCAACCGTACAGGGGGGCCAAGAGACCCAGTACTTC
few | TRBJ2-2 | TRBV24-1 | TRBD2 | CATSDPGTSGTGELFF | TGTGCCACCAGTGATCCCGGGACTAGCGGCACCGGGGAGCTGTTTTTT
- | TRBJ1-5 | TRBV5-1 | - | CASSLTGNLGQPQHF | TGCGCCAGCAGCTTGACAGGGAATCTGGGTCAGCCCCAGCATTTT
few | TRBJ1-2 | TRBV12-5 | TRBD1 | CASGLEQGRYGYTF | TGTGCTAGTGGTTTGGAACAGGGGCGCTATGGCTACACCTTC
few | TRBJ2-1 | TRBV9 | - | CASSPVATGTYNEQFF | TGTGCCAGCAGCCCGGTAGCGACCGGGACCTACAATGAGCAGTTCTTC
- | TRBJ2-1 | TRBV21-1 | - | CASSKVCRYEQFF | TGTGCCAGCAGCAAAGTTTGCCGTTATGAGCAGTTCTTC
- | TRBJ1-5 | TRBV3-1 | - | CASSQNPSNQPQHF | TGTGCCAGCAGCCAAAACCCTAGCAATCAGCCCCAGCATTTT
few | TRBJ2-2 | TRBV20-1 | - | CSARKGLDTGELFF | TGCAGTGCTAGAAAGGGACTGGACACCGGGGAGCTGTTTTTT
- | TRBJ1-5 | TRBV20-1 | TRBD1 | CSAREDRGGQPQHF | TGCAGTGCTAGGGAAGACAGGGGAGGACAGCCCCAGCATTTT
- | TRBJ2-7 | TRBV6-5 | - | CASSYNGPTYEQYF | TGTGCCAGCAGTTACAACGGACCGACCTACGAGCAGTACTTC
few | TRBJ2-3 | TRBV29-1 | - | CSVLNAFTDTQYF | TGCAGCGTACTCAACGCCTTTACAGATACGCAGTATTTT
few | TRBJ2-7 | TRBV15 | TRBD2 | CATSRGGAGPYEQYF | TGTGCCACCAGCAGGGGAGGAGCGGGACCCTACGAGCAGTACTTC
few | TRBJ1-1 | TRBV6-1 | - | CASSEEAGYTEAFF | TGTGCCAGCAGTGAAGAAGCTGGGTACACTGAAGCTTTCTTT